Below, one T cell receptor beta chain is given with its context. Its matching antigen is unknown. The CDR3 has 14 residues. V lost 5 bases to trimming and J lost 4 bases; unmatched junction nucleotides: 6. Germline V CDR1 and CDR2: MDHEN, SYDVKM. CD45RO negativity and positive selection for CCR7 defined naive CD8 cells, a population that excluded terminally differentiated effector memory CD45RA+ cells. This sample was taken from a study of shared clonotypes between healthy human individuals. Study-wide findings and caveats: Sampling covered blood only; tissue repertoires likely differ. Among the subsets, naive ones generally showed larger estimated richness than memory ones.

Assay used: immunoSEQ multiplex PCR; TCRdb lists only in-frame clones, some missing. The data show about 2.1 million clones, about 93% seen once. The chain combines TRBV28 with TRBJ2-3, with TRBD2 matching over 7 bases. The sample was naive CD8+ T cells from PBMCs. This receptor was taken from a man aged 18 to 29 in good health. Some clones in this sample may be carry-over from other donors' samples. The CDR3 sequence is CASSPGLVADTQYF. CDR3 sequence (DNA): TGTGCCAGCAGTCCTGGACTAGTTGCAGATACGCAGTATTTT.